This T cell receptor (beta chain) came from a study of graft-versus-host responses after intestinal transplantation. Overall study findings and caveats: Early declines in HvG clones that occurred post-transplant were associated with peak circulating GvH clone levels.

The length of the CDR3 is 17 residues. In germline, CDR1 is SGHDN, CDR2 FVKESK. Trimming took 0 bases from V and 2 from J, leaving 14 bases between them. Notes on this clone: Its cognate antigen is unknown.

TCRdb's copy holds only in-frame clones and misses some; the assay was immunoSEQ multiplex PCR. The profile shows 90,000 to 120,000 clones, 87% of them singletons. Sequences were derived from unstimulated CD4+ T cells sorted from spleen or lymph node cells, sampled before transplant. This TCR was recovered from a human donor who was the organ donor for an intestinal transplant. The rearrangement joins TRBV14 to TRBJ1-3; possible D gene TRBD1, 6 bases. The CDR3 sequence is CASSQDAPGATGNTIYF. In DNA, the CDR3 is TGTGCCAGCAGCCAAGATGCGCCAGGGGCTACTGGAAACACCATATATTTT. The whole variable domain, filled in from reference TRBV14 and TRBJ1-3, reads EAGVTQFPSHSVIEKGQTVTLRCDPISGHDNLYWYRRVMGKEIKFLLHFVKESKQDESGMPNNRFLAERTGGTYSTLKVQPAELEDSGVYFCASSQDAPGATGNTIYFGEGSWLTVV.